The sequence of this T cell receptor (beta chain) was determined in a study of cytomegalovirus exposure and HLA in healthy donors (dated by TCRdb to 2017 to 2019). Turning to the overall study: According to a later analysis, one platform produced both the roughly 120 validation repertoires and the approximately 660 repertoires of the first cohort. High-throughput TCR immunosequencing, statistical association of individual TCRs with disease status, and machine learning were combined to predict cytomegalovirus infection status. Besides the first cohort of roughly 660 subjects, a separate validation cohort made up of roughly 130 different subjects was used. The study was designed to test whether signatures of past pathogen exposure could be identified by cataloging public T cell receptors. General findings and caveats noted by the study authors: While some public TCRs were present in many individuals, most TCR sequences turned up only very rarely across donors. A later analysis lacked HLA typing for the validation cohort, so it scored co-occurrence in that cohort across all 110 or so repertoires. According to the authors, the approach could potentially be generalized to other disease states and immunological phenotypes. The classifier was reported to diagnose cytomegalovirus status with high specificity and sensitivity in both the original cohort and the validation cohort. In vitro tests confirmed that a few of the cytomegalovirus-associated TCR beta chains recognize cytomegalovirus antigens. The study listed around 160 TCR beta chains as associated with cytomegalovirus. A later analysis found that TCRs clustered in the first cohort also tended to co-occur in the 95 to 150 validation repertoires, with roughly 95% of cluster scores above 0.

The CDR3 has 15 amino acids, counting the end cysteine and phenylalanine. Only the CDR3 DNA stays, 45 bases, in frame from base 1. Trimming removed 3 bases from V and 4 bases from J, leaving 16 bases between the germline ends. CDR1 and CDR2, looked up from the germline V gene, are SGDLS and YYNGEE. The method behind the library was the immunoSEQ multiplex PCR assay. The paper's data handling went like this. To diagnose cytomegalovirus status from the catalog of TCR beta chain sequences, a statistical classification framework was built. TCRdb retrieved this table from immuneACCESS and kept in-frame rearrangements only. Not all clones are present; in checked studies, unresolved V genes account for under half, and no reason is known for the remainder. V, J and clone size were drawn from that table, and D and trimming were deduced from the DNA. A total of over 150,000 clones appear in this sample, just under 90% of them only once. In total, the top ten clones hold roughly 4.2% of the sample.

The table lists this clone with a few counts. The specificity of this receptor is unknown. No clone much larger than this one lies a single base away; base qualities are absent. Donors formed part of the validation cohort, which comprised 120 subjects and was distinct from the first cohort of 666 subjects. The rearrangement combines TRBV9 with TRBJ2-5, with the identity of the D gene unclear. The TCR originated in a man in his late teens or twenties in good health and CMV-seropositive. Material for sequencing was PBMCs. The base sequence is TGTGCCAGCAGCGCGACCGGAGTCCTTGGAGAGACCCAGTACTTC. Translated, this is CASSATGVLGETQYF.